Presented here are 4 T cell receptor beta chains from one specimen sequenced in a study of T-cell memory formation after mild COVID-19. TCRdb re-called the 5' RACE reads through MiXCR, storing one row per CDR3 protein. Of about 470,000 distinct CDR3 sequences detected, 15% to 20% appear once; the ten largest clones hold about 12%. The sequenced sample consisted of PBMCs or a T cell subset sorted from them (not recorded which). These receptors were taken from an adult woman who had mild COVID-19 (a few samples of this study predate the infection). Cell type and time point are not known.

CDR3 region: CASSLTGAANTGELFF. CDR3 DNA: TGTGCCAGCAGCCTCACAGGGGCCGCGAACACCGGGGAGCTGTTTTTT. V and J are TRBV11-3 and TRBJ2-2; 7 bases are a match to TRBD1. This CDR3 region has 16 residues. Germline trimming cut 5 bases from V and 0 bases from J; bases unmatched to any gene: 6. Germline V gene lookup returns CDR1 SGHNT and CDR2 YENEEA.

This clonotype has more than one count but fewer than ten. V is TRBV4-1 and J is TRBJ1-2, with D unclear. The CDR3 loop spans 18 amino acids. Trimming left V 2 bases short and J 1 base short, with 20 bases between. CDR1 and CDR2 from the germline V gene are MGHRA and YSYEKL. The CDR3 DNA follows: TGCGCCAGCAGCCAACAGGAGGAGGCCGGACCCTTTAACTATGGCTACACCTTC. Amino acid sequence: CASSQQEEAGPFNYGYTF.

This clonotype was seen a handful of times. The chain uses TRBV11-2 and TRBJ2-1, with 7 bases lining up with TRBD2. There are 19 residues in the CDR3. V was pared by 4 bases and J by 0 bases, with 15 bases of the junction left unmatched. Germline V CDR1 and CDR2: SGHAT, FQNNGV. For the CDR3, the DNA is TGTGCCAGCAGCTCACCAAACATAGCGGGCGCGCTCTCCTACAATGAGCAGTTCTTC. This encodes CASSSPNIAGALSYNEQFF.

This clonotype turned up a few times. V gene TRBV24-1 combines with J gene TRBJ2-1; TRBD1 agrees at 9 bases. The CDR3 runs 16 residues. Germline-derived CDR1 and CDR2 are KGHDR and SFDVKD. After removal of 3 bases from V and 4 bases from J, the junction contained 6 bases not matched to a gene. CDR3 loop: CATSDTGTGSYNEQFF. DNA of the CDR3: TGTGCCACCAGTGATACTGGGACAGGGTCTTACAATGAGCAGTTCTTC.